The T cell receptor (beta chain) described here comes from a study of control samples from healthy donors and cancer patients. Clones were read by immunoSEQ multiplex PCR, and TCRdb kept only the in-frame ones, dropping some. This sample has 150,000 to 200,000 clones, with around 93% found just once. The germline gives CDR1 MNHEY, CDR2 SVGAGI. The CDR3 runs 16 residues. Trimming removed 0 bases at V and 7 bases at J, with 15 bases between. Sequenced material: blood. This sequence originates from a woman aged 55 to 70 in good health. This chain links TRBV6-5 with TRBJ1-4; D is perhaps TRBD1 (6 bases). CDR3 sequence (DNA): TGTGCCAGCAGTTACTCGAGGAGACAGGCACCTGAAAAACTGTTTTTT. Its protein is CASSYSRRQAPEKLFF.